This TCR beta chain was sequenced during a study of blood T cells in healthy people across ages. Across the whole study: Template switching picked up about one barcoded beta molecule for each two T cells.

Per the germline V gene, CDR1 is LGHDT and CDR2 is YNNKEL (reference sequence). V was clipped by 1 base and J by 8 bases, with 11 bases between them. The CDR3 loop spans 13 amino acids. Sample-barcoded 5' priming and a J-beta primer mix drove a second PCR of 7 to 11 cycles. TCRdb independently ran MiXCR on the 5' RACE reads; one entry per CDR3 protein. The repertoire holds about 780,000 distinct CDR3 sequences, with about 46% as singletons. The individuals who served as donors were healthy Caucasians living in Russia, aged roughly 6 to 90. This clonotype was observed once. Its specificity is unknown. Study-level points and caveats: Among T cells, TCR beta diversity per million cells dropped roughly linearly as age rose.

This chain joins TRBV3-1 and TRBJ1-1; tentative D call: TRBD1 (5 bases). The sequencing sample was made of blood. The TCR was taken from an elderly man in good health. CDR3: CASSQVPGNEAFF. CDR3 DNA: TGTGCCAGCAGCCAAGTACCAGGGAACGAAGCTTTCTTT.